These 9 T cell receptor beta chains came from one sample sequenced in a study of blood T cells in healthy people across ages (dated by TCRdb to the mid-2010s). Libraries were made using 5' RACE. Sequencer: Illumina HiSeq 2500. A second PCR of roughly 6 to 11 cycles was run with a J-beta primer mix and a sample-barcoded 5' primer. TCRdb handled the public reads itself, with Q25 trimming in fastp and clone calling in MiXCR, and kept productive beta chains. Each entry is one CDR3 protein sequence, shown with its most common DNA and genes. A total of around 1,500,000 distinct CDR3 sequences appear in this sample, 28% of them only once. Of the sample, 6.5% to 8.5% is held by the ten largest clones. The sample taken for sequencing was blood. These receptors all come from a woman in her thirties in good health.

This clonotype came up many times. This chain joins TRBV20-1 and TRBJ1-4; D is uncertain. The V and J ends lost 0 bases and 5 bases respectively, with 1 base between them. Germline CDR1 DFQATT, CDR2 SNEGSKA (reference sequence). The CDR3 totals 11 residues. Here the CDR3 DNA reads TGCAGTGCTAGAGAAAATGAAAAACTGTTTTTT. It codes for CSARENEKLFF.

This chain connects TRBV20-1 to TRBJ2-3; 10 positions match TRBD2. The CDR3 contains 17 residues. V was clipped by 2 bases and J by 3 bases; unmatched bases: 11. Germline assignment: CDR1 DFQATT and CDR2 SNEGSKA (reference sequence). The CDR3 DNA sequence: TGCAGTGCTAGACTAGCGGGAGTTGGGTGGAAAACAGATACGCAGTATTTT. Amino acids: CSARLAGVGWKTDTQYF.

The chain has TRBV6-6 and TRBJ1-5; a possible D gene is TRBD1 (5 bases). The CDR3 loop spans 15 amino acids. Trimming cost V 2 bases and J 1 base, with 9 bases left between them. Germline CDR1 is MNHNY and CDR2 is SVGAGI (reference sequence). The CDR3 reads CASSYGGRSNQPQHF. The CDR3 DNA is TGTGCCAGCAGTTACGGGGGGAGGAGCAATCAGCCCCAGCATTTT.

On this clonotype: The junction shows a germline mismatch at one end, possibly a read error. The chain is built from TRBV29-1 and TRBJ1-1, with D possibly being TRBD1 (5 bases). The CDR3 runs 13 residues. Germline CDR1 is SQVTM and CDR2 is ANQGSEA. CDR3 sequence (DNA): TGCAGTGTTGAATGGGGGGGGAACACTGAAGCTTTCTTT. Translating it yields CSVEWGGNTEAFF.

The CDR3, as DNA: TGCAGTGCTAGAGGTATCTCTGGGGCCGGGAATGCAGATACGCAGTATTTT. Its protein product is CSARGISGAGNADTQYF. The chain joins TRBV20-1 to TRBJ2-3; D tentatively reads TRBD1 or TRBD2 (5 bases each). CDR3 size: 17 residues. Germline V gene lookup returns CDR1 DFQATT and CDR2 SNEGSKA (reference sequence). V was shortened by 1 base and J by 4 bases, with 21 bases between the two germline ends.

This clonotype was seen more than once but under ten times. The V gene is TRBV12-3 or TRBV12-4, the J gene TRBJ1-5; D gene unclear. The V end lost 1 base, the J end lost 3 bases, and 10 bases lay between the germline ends. The CDR3 length is 15 residues. The CDR3 sequence is CASSLDGRFNQPQHF. The CDR3 nucleotides are TGTGCCAGCAGTTTAGACGGACGCTTCAATCAGCCCCAGCATTTT.

This clonotype was recorded many times. The V gene is TRBV6-2 or TRBV6-3, the J gene TRBJ2-5; D possibly corresponds to TRBD2 (6 bases). CDR3 length equals 13 residues. The germline V gene encodes CDR1 MNHEY and CDR2 SVGEGT. V lost 6 bases and J lost 4, with 12 bases in between. CDR3 bases: TGTGCCAGCAGCAGACTAGTTGGAGAGACCCAGTACTTC. Encoded protein: CASSRLVGETQYF.

This clonotype was recorded at least ten times. CDR3 loop: CASSPGLADNNEQFF. For the CDR3, the DNA is TGTGCCAGCAGCCCAGGACTAGCGGACAACAATGAGCAGTTCTTC. The chain employs TRBV7-2 and TRBJ2-1, with 10 bases that match TRBD2. Germline CDR1 reads SGHTA; CDR2 reads FQGNSA. V was clipped by 5 bases and J by 5 bases; unmatched bases: 6. The CDR3 is 15 residues long.

V gene TRBV5-1 combines with J gene TRBJ2-4, with 11 bases identical to TRBD2. Germline lookup yields CDR1 SGHRS and CDR2 YFSETQ. The CDR3 spans 16 residues. V lost 4 bases to trimming and J lost 0 bases; unmatched junction nucleotides: 3. CDR3 bases: TGCGCCAGCAGCAAGGGACTAGCGGTAGCCAAAAACATTCAGTACTTC. Its translation is CASSKGLAVAKNIQYF.